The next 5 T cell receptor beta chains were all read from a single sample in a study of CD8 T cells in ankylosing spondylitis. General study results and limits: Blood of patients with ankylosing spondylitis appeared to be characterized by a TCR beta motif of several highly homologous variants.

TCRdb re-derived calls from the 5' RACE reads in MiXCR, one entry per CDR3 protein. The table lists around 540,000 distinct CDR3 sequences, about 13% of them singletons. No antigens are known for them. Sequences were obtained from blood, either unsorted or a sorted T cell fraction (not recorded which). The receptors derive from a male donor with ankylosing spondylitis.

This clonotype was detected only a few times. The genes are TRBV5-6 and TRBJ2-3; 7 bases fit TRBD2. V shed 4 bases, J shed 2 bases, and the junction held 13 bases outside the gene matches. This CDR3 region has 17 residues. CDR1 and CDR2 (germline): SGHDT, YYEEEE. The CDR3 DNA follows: TGTGCCAGCAGCCCATTATCATCTAGCGGCGCCACAGATACGCAGTATTTT. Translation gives CASSPLSSSGATDTQYF.

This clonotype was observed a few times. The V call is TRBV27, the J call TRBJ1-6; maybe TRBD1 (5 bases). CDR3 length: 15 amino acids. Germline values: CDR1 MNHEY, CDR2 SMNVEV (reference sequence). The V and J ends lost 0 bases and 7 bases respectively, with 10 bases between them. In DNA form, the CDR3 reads TGTGCCAGCAGTTTATCGTGGGGGGACAATTCACCCCTCCACTTT. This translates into CASSLSWGDNSPLHF.

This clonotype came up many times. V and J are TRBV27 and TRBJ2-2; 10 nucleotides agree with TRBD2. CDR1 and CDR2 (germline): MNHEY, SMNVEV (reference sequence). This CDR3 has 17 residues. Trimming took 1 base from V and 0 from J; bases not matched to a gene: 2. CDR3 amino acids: CASSLFSGRTNTGELFF. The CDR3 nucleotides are TGTGCCAGCAGTTTATTTAGCGGGAGGACGAACACCGGGGAGCTGTTTTTT.

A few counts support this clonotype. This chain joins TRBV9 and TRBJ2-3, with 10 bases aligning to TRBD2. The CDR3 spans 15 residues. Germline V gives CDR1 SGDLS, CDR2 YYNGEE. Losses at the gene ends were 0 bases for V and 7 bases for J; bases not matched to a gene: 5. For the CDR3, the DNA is TGTGCCAGCAGCGTAGACGTAGCGGGAGGCCATACGCAGTATTTT. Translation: CASSVDVAGGHTQYF.

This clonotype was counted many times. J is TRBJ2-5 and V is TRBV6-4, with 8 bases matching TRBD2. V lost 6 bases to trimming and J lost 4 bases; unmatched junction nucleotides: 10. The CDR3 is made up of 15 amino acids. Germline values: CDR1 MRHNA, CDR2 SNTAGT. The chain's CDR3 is CASSLSGTRTETQYF. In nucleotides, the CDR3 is TGTGCCAGCAGCCTCTCCGGGACTAGAACAGAGACCCAGTACTTC.